A selection of T cell receptor beta chains follows, all from one sample in a study of blood T cell repertoires in COVID-19. TCRdb keeps only in-frame clones here, not all; method: immunoSEQ multiplex PCR. The table shows 150,000 to 180,000 clones, with 75% to 95% occurring only once. The specimen sequenced was peripheral blood. These receptors came from a man in his fifties or sixties with acute or convalescent COVID-19. Each CDR3 is given with its conserved first and last residue. The D gene is left open where the match is weak. Size values are once, few and many counts, or a class for expanded clones, and some rows have none.

clone_size: .; v_call: TRBV6-4; d_call: .; j_call: TRBJ1-5; cdr3_nt: TGTGCCAGCAGCCCCGTCGGACAAGCAGGACAGCCCCAGCATTTT; cdr3_aa: CASSPVGQAGQPQHF
clone_size: few; v_call: TRBV29-1; d_call: .; j_call: TRBJ1-5; cdr3_nt: TGCAGCGTTGCAGTCAGCAATCAGCCCCAGCATTTT; cdr3_aa: CSVAVSNQPQHF
clone_size: once; v_call: TRBV15; d_call: .; j_call: TRBJ1-2; cdr3_nt: TGTGCCACCAGCAGAGATCCGTACAGACAGCAAAATACCTATGGCTACACCTTC; cdr3_aa: CATSRDPYRQQNTYGYTF
clone_size: .; v_call: TRBV18; d_call: .; j_call: TRBJ1-3; cdr3_nt: TGTGCCAGCTCACCACTCGAAGGACAGCATGGAAACACCATATATTTT; cdr3_aa: CASSPLEGQHGNTIYF
clone_size: .; v_call: TRBV7-9; d_call: TRBD2; j_call: TRBJ2-5; cdr3_nt: TGTGCCAGCAGCCCGACCGGGACTAGCGGACAAGAGACCCAGTACTTC; cdr3_aa: CASSPTGTSGQETQYF
clone_size: many; v_call: TRBV6-1; d_call: .; j_call: TRBJ1-5; cdr3_nt: TGTGCCAGCAGTGAACGGGTCCGCAATCAGCCCCAGCATTTT; cdr3_aa: CASSERVRNQPQHF
clone_size: .; v_call: TRBV7-6; d_call: .; j_call: TRBJ2-2; cdr3_nt: TGTGCCAGCAGCCATTCCACAGTGAACACCGGGGAGCTGTTTTTT; cdr3_aa: CASSHSTVNTGELFF
clone_size: .; v_call: TRBV27; d_call: .; j_call: TRBJ1-2; cdr3_nt: TGTGCCAGCAGTACCAACGACAGGAGTTATGGCTACACCTTC; cdr3_aa: CASSTNDRSYGYTF
clone_size: .; v_call: TRBV4-3; d_call: TRBD2; j_call: TRBJ2-1; cdr3_nt: TGCGCCAGCAGCCAAGCAGCGGGGGGGTACAATGAGCAGTTCTTC; cdr3_aa: CASSQAAGGYNEQFF
clone_size: .; v_call: TRBV3-1/TRBV3-2; d_call: TRBD1; j_call: TRBJ1-4; cdr3_nt: TGTGCCACTATCAAAGGGGGACAGCTTAATGAAAAACTGTTTTTT; cdr3_aa: CATIKGGQLNEKLFF
clone_size: .; v_call: TRBV11-3; d_call: TRBD2; j_call: TRBJ2-1; cdr3_nt: TGTGCCAGCAGCTTGGTTAGCGGGGGGCGGCAGTTCTTC; cdr3_aa: CASSLVSGGRQFF
clone_size: .; v_call: TRBV18; d_call: .; j_call: TRBJ1-2; cdr3_nt: TGTGCCAGCTCACAGTCTGGGGGGAGACCTGACTATGGCTACACCTTC; cdr3_aa: CASSQSGGRPDYGYTF